This record concerns one T cell receptor (beta chain) sequence. These data belong to a study of blood T cell repertoires in COVID-19. The wider study: Whether acute or convalescent, the COVID-19 samples came from the United States, Italy and Spain. PBMCs, B-cell-depleted T cells, or T cells were the source of the cDNA or gDNA that made up the material.

J lost 4 bases, V lost 0 bases, and 3 bases had no gene match. CDR1 SGHRS and CDR2 YFSETQ come from the germline V gene. This CDR3 has 14 residues. In the original processing: The assay estimated nucleated cells by amplifying reference gene primers. The data were produced by immunoSEQ multiplex PCR, yet TCRdb's version contains in-frame clones alone and is incomplete. V, J and clone size are taken as reported in that table, and D and trimming were inferred from the DNA itself. Among roughly 320,000 clones listed, around 85% were seen once. The chain links TRBV5-1 to TRBJ1-1; 7 bases map to TRBD1. Input material: peripheral blood. This TCR derives from a human donor in a cohort sampled during active COVID-19. CDR3 residues: CASSLATGSTEAFF. The CDR3 DNA reads as TGCGCCAGCAGCTTGGCGACAGGGAGCACTGAAGCTTTCTTT.